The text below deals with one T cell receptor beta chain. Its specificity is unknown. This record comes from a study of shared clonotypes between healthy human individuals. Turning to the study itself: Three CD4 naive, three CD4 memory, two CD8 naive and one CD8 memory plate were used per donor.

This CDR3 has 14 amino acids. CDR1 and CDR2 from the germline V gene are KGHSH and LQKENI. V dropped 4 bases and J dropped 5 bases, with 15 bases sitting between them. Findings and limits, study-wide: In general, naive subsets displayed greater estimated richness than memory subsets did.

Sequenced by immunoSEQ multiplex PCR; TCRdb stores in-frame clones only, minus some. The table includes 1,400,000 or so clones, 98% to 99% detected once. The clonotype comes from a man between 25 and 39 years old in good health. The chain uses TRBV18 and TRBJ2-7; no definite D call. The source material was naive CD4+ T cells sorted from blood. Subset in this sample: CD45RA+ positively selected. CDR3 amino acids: CASSRTRTFDEQYF. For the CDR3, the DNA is TGTGCCAGCTCACGGACCCGCACCTTCGACGAGCAGTACTTC.